The clone carrying this TCR beta chain was counted ten times or more. No antigen is known for it. Germline V gene sequence: CDR1 LNHDA, CDR2 SQIVND (reference sequence). This CDR3 is built from 14 residues. Unmatched junction bases numbered 6, after V lost 6 bases and J lost 6 bases. This sample was included in a study of T cells after yellow fever vaccination. TCRdb passed the 5' RACE reads through MiXCR, listing each CDR3 protein once. The table has some 69,000 distinct CDR3 sequences, approximately 5% seen once. Findings and limits, study-wide: Clonotypes shared by both compartments, CD4 and CD8, made up a small share. Though weaker, the secondary response peaked faster, on day 5 versus 15.

The chain recombines TRBV19 with TRBJ1-5; 9 positions match TRBD1. This receptor was obtained from a man between 18 and 35 years old who received the YFV17D yellow fever vaccine. Sequenced here: CD4+ T cells sorted from PBMCs, sampled roughly 14 days after the first yellow fever vaccination. The CDR3 DNA reads TGTGCCAGTAGGGGGACAGGGTCGGGTCAGCCCCAGCATTTT. Translation: CASRGTGSGQPQHF.